These 10 T cell receptor beta chains were all obtained from the same sample, sequenced in a study of neoadjuvant anti-PD-1 for oral cavity cancer. Measured with immunoSEQ multiplex PCR; TCRdb has only the in-frame clones, and not every one. The sample lists tens of thousands of clones; about 26% were seen once. Specified time point: after neoadjuvant nivolumab, at surgical resection. Sequencing used tumor tissue, obtained after nivolumab (anti-PD-1) treatment. These TCRs come from a person aged 40 to 85 with oral cavity squamous cell carcinoma.

The sample holds a few counts of this clone. The V call is TRBV19, the J call TRBJ2-6; possible D gene TRBD1, 6 bases. This CDR3 is built from 18 residues. V dropped 4 bases and J dropped 0 bases, with 16 bases sitting between them. Germline loops: CDR1 LNHDA, CDR2 SQIVND (reference sequence). This CDR3 is CASSTTGHQSSGANVLTF. The DNA of the CDR3 is TGTGCCAGTAGTACCACGGGACACCAAAGCTCTGGGGCCAACGTCCTGACTTTC.

There are a few counts of this clone. V is TRBV29-1 and J is TRBJ1-3; the D gene is possibly TRBD1 (5 bases). V was trimmed by 6 bases and J by 2 bases, leaving 17 bases between them. Germline V CDR1 and CDR2: SQVTM, ANQGSEA. This CDR3 comprises 15 residues. This CDR3 reads CSVSALGGAGNTIYF. In DNA, the CDR3 is TGCAGCGTCTCCGCCTTGGGAGGGGCTGGAAACACCATATATTTT.

The V call is TRBV6-1, the J call TRBJ2-7; TRBD1 is a possible D gene (6 bases). Trimming stripped 5 bases from V and 7 bases from J, with 18 bases between. The CDR3 has 14 residues. Germline loops: CDR1 MNHNS, CDR2 SASEGT. The CDR3 region has the DNA TGTGCCAGCAGTCGACAGGAAGGGGATGGAGAGCAGTACTTC. It codes for CASSRQEGDGEQYF.

The chain employs TRBV18 and TRBJ2-1; D is unresolved. V dropped 3 bases and J dropped 6 bases, with 6 bases sitting between them. Germline V gives CDR1 KGHSH, CDR2 LQKENI. The CDR3 contains 12 residues. CDR3 region: CASSPDLNEQFF. CDR3 coding DNA: TGTGCCAGCTCACCCGACCTCAATGAGCAGTTCTTC.

V and J are TRBV5-1 and TRBJ2-1; 7 nucleotides align to TRBD2. V shed 2 bases, J shed 8 bases, and the junction held 1 base outside the gene matches. Germline CDR1 and CDR2: SGHRS and YFSETQ. CDR3 size: 12 residues. The CDR3 region is CASSFGGDEQFF. In DNA, the CDR3 is TGCGCCAGCAGCTTTGGGGGGGATGAGCAGTTCTTC.

This clone is large. The gene calls are TRBV18 and TRBJ1-1; D possibly corresponds to TRBD1 (5 bases). The CDR3 has 15 amino acids. Trimming pared 3 bases from V and 3 bases from J, leaving 14 bases between. CDR1 and CDR2 (germline): KGHSH, LQKENI. CDR3 sequence (DNA): TGTGCCAGCTCACCCGGAGCGGGGCAGGACACTGAAGCTTTCTTT. Translating gives CASSPGAGQDTEAFF.

In this sample, this clone is medium-sized. This chain joins TRBV4-2 and TRBJ2-1; 12 bases match TRBD2. The CDR3 is 15 residues long. V was pared by 1 base and J by 5 bases, with 0 bases of the junction left unmatched. From germline, CDR1 is LGHNA and CDR2 YNFKEQ. This CDR3 is CASSQGTSGDNEQFF. CDR3 DNA: TGTGCCAGCAGCCAAGGGACTAGCGGGGACAATGAGCAGTTCTTC.

This clone was seen once. The chain combines TRBV28 with TRBJ2-7; 7 bases map to TRBD1. Germline V gene sequence: CDR1 MDHEN, CDR2 SYDVKM. CDR3 size: 14 residues. V lost 6 bases to trimming and J lost 2 bases; unmatched junction nucleotides: 7. In DNA form, the CDR3 reads TGTGCCAGCAGGGACAGGACAAGAACCTACGAGCAGTACTTC. Translating it yields CASRDRTRTYEQYF.

This clone turned up a few times. The chain joins TRBV28 to TRBJ1-1; the D gene is possibly TRBD1 (6 bases). Germline values: CDR1 MDHEN, CDR2 SYDVKM. V was trimmed by 8 bases and J by 1 base, leaving 11 bases between them. The CDR3 contains 13 residues. CDR3 in amino acids: CASAGQPNTEAFF. In DNA form, the CDR3 reads TGTGCCAGCGCTGGACAGCCGAACACTGAAGCTTTCTTT.

The chain joins TRBV30 to TRBJ2-2; 9 bases map to TRBD1. This CDR3 is built from 15 residues. J was trimmed by 3 bases and V by 2 bases; bases with no gene match: 4. The V gene's germline CDR1 is GTSNPN and CDR2 SVGIG (reference sequence). The CDR3 bases are TGTGCCTGGAGTCCCCGGGACAGGGACACCGGGGAGCTGTTTTTT. This sequence encodes CAWSPRDRDTGELFF.